The entry below gives a single T cell receptor (beta chain) sequence along with its context. The antigen is unknown. The junction departs from the called germline gene at one end, perhaps through a read error. This CDR3 region has 15 residues. Looked up from germline, CDR1 is ENHRY and CDR2 is SYGVKD. The data stem from a study of cytomegalovirus exposure and HLA in healthy donors. Study-wide context: A later analysis reported the 120 or so validation repertoires used the same platform as the roughly 700 first-cohort repertoires. Study results and limitations: A few CMV-associated chains proved CMV antigen-specific in vitro. As was reported, the classifier diagnosed cytomegalovirus status with high specificity and sensitivity. It was about 150 TCR beta chains that were listed as cytomegalovirus-associated.

Sequencing was performed with immunoSEQ multiplex PCR; in TCRdb, only in-frame clones are kept and a portion is missing. There are roughly 330,000 clones in the sample; about nine tenths occur only once, and roughly 1.2% lies in the top ten. The chain employs TRBV10-3 and TRBJ2-7; TRBD1 matches at 11 bases. The source is a woman younger than 45 in good health and CMV-seropositive. The sequencing input was PBMCs. DNA for the CDR3: TGTGCCAGCAGTTCCGGGACAGGGGGTTCCTACGAGCAGTACTTC. Translating it yields CASSSGTGGSYEQYF.